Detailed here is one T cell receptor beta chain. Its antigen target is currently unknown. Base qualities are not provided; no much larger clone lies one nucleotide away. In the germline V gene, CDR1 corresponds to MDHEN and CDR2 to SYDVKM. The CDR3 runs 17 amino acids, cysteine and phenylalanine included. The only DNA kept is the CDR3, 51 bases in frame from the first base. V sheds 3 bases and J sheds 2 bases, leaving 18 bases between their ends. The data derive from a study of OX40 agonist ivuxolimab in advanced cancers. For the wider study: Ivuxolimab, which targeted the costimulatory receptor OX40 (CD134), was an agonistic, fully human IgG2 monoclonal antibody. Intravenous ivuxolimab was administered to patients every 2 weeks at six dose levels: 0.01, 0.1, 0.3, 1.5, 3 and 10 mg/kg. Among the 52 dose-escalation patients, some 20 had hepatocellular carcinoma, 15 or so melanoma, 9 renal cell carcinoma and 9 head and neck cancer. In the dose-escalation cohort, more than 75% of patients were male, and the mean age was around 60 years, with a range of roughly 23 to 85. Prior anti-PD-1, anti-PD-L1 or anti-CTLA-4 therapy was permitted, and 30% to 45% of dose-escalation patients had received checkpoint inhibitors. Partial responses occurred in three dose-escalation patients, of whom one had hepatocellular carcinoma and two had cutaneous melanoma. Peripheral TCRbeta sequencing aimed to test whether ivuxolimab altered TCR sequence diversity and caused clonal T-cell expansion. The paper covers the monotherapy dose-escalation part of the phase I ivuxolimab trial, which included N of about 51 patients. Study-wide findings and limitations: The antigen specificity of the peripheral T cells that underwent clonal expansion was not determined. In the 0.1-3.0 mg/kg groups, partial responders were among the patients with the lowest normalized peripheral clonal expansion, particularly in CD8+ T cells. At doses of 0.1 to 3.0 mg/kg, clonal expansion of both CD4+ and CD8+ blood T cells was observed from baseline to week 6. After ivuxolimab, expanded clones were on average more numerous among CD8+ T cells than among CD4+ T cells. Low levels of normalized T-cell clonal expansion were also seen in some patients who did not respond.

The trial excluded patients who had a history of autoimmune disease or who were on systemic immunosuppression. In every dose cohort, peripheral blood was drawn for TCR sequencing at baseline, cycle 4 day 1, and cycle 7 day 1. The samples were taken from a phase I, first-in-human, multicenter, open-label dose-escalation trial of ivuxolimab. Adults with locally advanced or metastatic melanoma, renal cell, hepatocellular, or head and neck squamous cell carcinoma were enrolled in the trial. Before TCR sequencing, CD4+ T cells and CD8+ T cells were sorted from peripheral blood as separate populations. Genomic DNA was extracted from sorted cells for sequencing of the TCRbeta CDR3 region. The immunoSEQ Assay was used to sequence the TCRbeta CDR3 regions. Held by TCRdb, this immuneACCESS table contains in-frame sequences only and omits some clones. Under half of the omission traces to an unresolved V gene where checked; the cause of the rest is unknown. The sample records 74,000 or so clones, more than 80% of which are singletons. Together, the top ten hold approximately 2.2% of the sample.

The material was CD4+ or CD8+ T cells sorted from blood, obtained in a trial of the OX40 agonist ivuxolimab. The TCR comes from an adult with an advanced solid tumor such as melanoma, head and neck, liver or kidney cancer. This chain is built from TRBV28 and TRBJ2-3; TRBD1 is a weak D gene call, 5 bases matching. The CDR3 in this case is CASSFPRTIGATDTQYF. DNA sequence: TGTGCCAGCAGTTTCCCTCGCACCATAGGGGCCACAGATACGCAGTATTTT.